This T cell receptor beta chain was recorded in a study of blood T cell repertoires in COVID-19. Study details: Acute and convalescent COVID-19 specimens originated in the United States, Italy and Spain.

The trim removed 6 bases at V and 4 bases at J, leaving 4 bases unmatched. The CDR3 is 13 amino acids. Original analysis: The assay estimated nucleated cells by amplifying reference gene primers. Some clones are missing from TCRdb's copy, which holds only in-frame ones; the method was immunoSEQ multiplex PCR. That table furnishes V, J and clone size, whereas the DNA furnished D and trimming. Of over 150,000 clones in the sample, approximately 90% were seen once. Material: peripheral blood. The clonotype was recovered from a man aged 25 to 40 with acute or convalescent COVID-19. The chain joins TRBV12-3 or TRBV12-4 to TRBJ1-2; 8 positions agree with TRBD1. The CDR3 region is CASRRTGSYGYTF. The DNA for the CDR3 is TGTGCCAGCAGGAGGACAGGGTCCTATGGCTACACCTTC.